This T cell receptor beta chain was observed in a study of T-cell memory formation after mild COVID-19. Findings and limits, study-wide: Some clones that responded turned up in pre-infection memory, which suggests that cross-reactive memory joined in. Clones that contracted from day 15 to 85 had balanced CD4/CD8; later expanders were CD4+ biased.

A note on this clonotype: What it binds is not known.

5'RACE with constant-segment primers yielded barcoded, UMI-tagged TCR alpha and TCR beta cDNA libraries. Each CDR3 protein gets one entry after TCRdb re-called the 5' RACE reads with MiXCR. The table lists under 200,000 distinct CDR3 sequences, roughly 28% of them singletons. Germline CDR1 reads MNHEY; CDR2 reads SVGEGT. The CDR3 loop spans 11 amino acids. With 6 bases removed from V and 2 bases from J, the gap between germline ends came to 4 bases. Material for sequencing was PBMCs or a T cell subset sorted from them (not recorded which). The TCR comes from an adult woman who had mild COVID-19 (a few samples of this study predate the infection). Cell type and time point are not known. The rearrangement uses TRBV6-2 or TRBV6-3 and TRBJ1-1, with no clear D. The CDR3 loop is CASSRNTEAFF. In DNA form, the CDR3 reads TGTGCCAGCAGCCGAAACACTGAAGCTTTCTTT.